This is a list of T cell receptor beta chains from one sample in a study of blood T cell repertoires in COVID-19. Assay: immunoSEQ multiplex PCR; the TCRdb copy retains only in-frame clones and omits some. The table lists under 250,000 clones, about 91% of them singletons. The specimen was peripheral blood. These receptors originate from a woman aged 25 to 39 with COVID-19, enrolled during active disease. CDR3s include the opening cysteine and the closing phenylalanine or tryptophan. D genes are given only for firm matches. Rows give clone size only sometimes, using once, few, many, or a class for an expanded clone.

V gene: TRBV6-4
clone size: once
J gene: TRBJ1-1
D gene: .
CDR3 DNA: TGTGCCAGCAGTGATACGAGGGCGACTGAAGCTTTCTTT
CDR3 protein: CASSDTRATEAFF

V gene: TRBV6-2/TRBV6-3
clone size: once
J gene: TRBJ2-7
D gene: .
CDR3 DNA: TGTGCCAGCAGCGTCAGCGGCTACGAGCAGTACTTC
CDR3 protein: CASSVSGYEQYF

V gene: TRBV7-9
clone size: .
J gene: TRBJ2-1
D gene: .
CDR3 DNA: TGTGCCAGCAGCCCAGAGGCACCGAGCTCCTACAATGAGCAGTTCTTC
CDR3 protein: CASSPEAPSSYNEQFF

V gene: TRBV2
clone size: .
J gene: TRBJ2-5
D gene: TRBD2
CDR3 DNA: TGTGCCAGCACCCTACTAGCGGGAGGGCTTGTTGGGACCCAGTACTTC
CDR3 protein: CASTLLAGGLVGTQYF

V gene: TRBV19
clone size: .
J gene: TRBJ2-6
D gene: .
CDR3 DNA: TGTGCCTCATCCCCCTTGGGGGTGAACTACGGGGAGGCAGGGGCCAACGTCCTGACTTTC
CDR3 protein: CASSPLGVNYGEAGANVLTF

V gene: TRBV2
clone size: .
J gene: TRBJ1-2
D gene: TRBD1
CDR3 DNA: TGTGCCAGCGTGCCAGGGGGCGGCTACACCTTC
CDR3 protein: CASVPGGGYTF

V gene: TRBV4-1
clone size: .
J gene: TRBJ2-1
D gene: TRBD2
CDR3 DNA: TGCGCCAGCAGCCAGAGCGGGAGGGTTTACAATGAGCAGTTCTTC
CDR3 protein: CASSQSGRVYNEQFF

V gene: TRBV5-1
clone size: .
J gene: TRBJ1-1
D gene: TRBD1
CDR3 DNA: TGCGCCAGCAGCTTGGGACGCGGGGGGACAGTGTACACTGAAGCTTTCTTT
CDR3 protein: CASSLGRGGTVYTEAFF

V gene: TRBV11-2
clone size: .
J gene: TRBJ1-1
D gene: .
CDR3 DNA: TGTGCCAGCAGCCTCGAGAGGAACACTGAAGCTTTCTTT
CDR3 protein: CASSLERNTEAFF

V gene: TRBV28
clone size: .
J gene: TRBJ1-5
D gene: .
CDR3 DNA: TGTGCCAGCAGTCCTTCCCCCTCATTCGCGCATCAGCCCCAGCATTTT
CDR3 protein: CASSPSPSFAHQPQHF

V gene: TRBV7-9
clone size: .
J gene: TRBJ2-1
D gene: TRBD1
CDR3 DNA: TGTGCCAGCAGGCCGGGACAGGGGACGGGTAGTGAGCAGTTCTTC
CDR3 protein: CASRPGQGTGSEQFF

V gene: TRBV28
clone size: .
J gene: TRBJ2-7
D gene: .
CDR3 DNA: TGTGCCAGCAGTTTACCCGCAGGGTCCTACGAGCAGTACTTC
CDR3 protein: CASSLPAGSYEQYF

V gene: TRBV29-1
clone size: .
J gene: TRBJ1-1
D gene: .
CDR3 DNA: TGCAGCGGTGGGGGCGGGGGAAACACTGAAGCTTTCTTT
CDR3 protein: CSGGGGGNTEAFF

V gene: TRBV4-2
clone size: .
J gene: TRBJ1-4
D gene: .
CDR3 DNA: TGTGCCAGCAGCCAAGATGGTGGGGGGAGGAATGAAAAACTGTTTTTT
CDR3 protein: CASSQDGGGRNEKLFF

V gene: TRBV27
clone size: .
J gene: TRBJ1-2
D gene: .
CDR3 DNA: TGTGCCAGCAGTCCAAAAGATTCAGGGTTCTATGGCTACACCTTC
CDR3 protein: CASSPKDSGFYGYTF

V gene: TRBV5-6
clone size: .
J gene: TRBJ1-5
D gene: TRBD1
CDR3 DNA: TGTGCCAGCAGCCTTGGACAGGAGGATCAGCCCCAGCATTTT
CDR3 protein: CASSLGQEDQPQHF

V gene: TRBV7-9
clone size: .
J gene: TRBJ1-2
D gene: .
CDR3 DNA: TGTGCCAGCAGCACTAACAGGTTGGAGGGCTACACCTTC
CDR3 protein: CASSTNRLEGYTF

V gene: TRBV7-9
clone size: .
J gene: TRBJ2-1
D gene: TRBD1
CDR3 DNA: TGTGCCAGCAGCAGATTACAGGGGCCCATCCCCAATGAGCAGTTCTTC
CDR3 protein: CASSRLQGPIPNEQFF

V gene: TRBV7-2
clone size: .
J gene: TRBJ1-2
D gene: TRBD1
CDR3 DNA: TGTGCCAGCAGCTTACACCCGGGACAGGGATATGGCTACACCTTC
CDR3 protein: CASSLHPGQGYGYTF

V gene: TRBV2
clone size: .
J gene: TRBJ1-3
D gene: TRBD1
CDR3 DNA: TGTGCCAGCAGGGGGACAGGTGGAAACACCATATATTTT
CDR3 protein: CASRGTGGNTIYF

V gene: TRBV29-1
clone size: .
J gene: TRBJ2-1
D gene: .
CDR3 DNA: TGCAGCGTTGACAAGCGAGGGCAGTTCTTC
CDR3 protein: CSVDKRGQFF